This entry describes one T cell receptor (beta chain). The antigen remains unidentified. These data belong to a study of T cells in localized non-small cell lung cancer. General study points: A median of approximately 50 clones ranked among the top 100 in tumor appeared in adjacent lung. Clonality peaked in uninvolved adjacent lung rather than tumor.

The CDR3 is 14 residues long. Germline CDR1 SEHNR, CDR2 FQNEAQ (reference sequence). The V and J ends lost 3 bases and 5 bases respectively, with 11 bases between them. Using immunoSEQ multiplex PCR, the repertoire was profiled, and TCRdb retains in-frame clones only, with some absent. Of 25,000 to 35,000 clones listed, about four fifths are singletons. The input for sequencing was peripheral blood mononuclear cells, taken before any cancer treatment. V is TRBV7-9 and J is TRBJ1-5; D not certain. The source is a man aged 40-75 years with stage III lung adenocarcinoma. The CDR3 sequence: CASSFGPLDQPQHF. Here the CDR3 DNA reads TGTGCCAGCAGCTTCGGGCCGCTGGATCAGCCCCAGCATTTT.